This T cell receptor (beta chain) was found in a study of CD8+CD57+ T cells in acquired aplastic anemia. Whole-study context: Sorted CD4+ and CD8+ cell DNA averaged 3.2 ug. Study-wide results and caveats: A set of 25 to 30 CD8+ CDR3 sequences was shared between patients and controls, and these sequences appeared highly expressed in patients. Patient and control CD8+ Simpson's diversity was not significantly different.

The V end was cut by 0 bases, the J end by 11 bases, with 19 bases between. The CDR3 has 15 amino acids. Looked up from germline, CDR1 is SEHNR and CDR2 is FQNEAQ (reference sequence). The authors sequenced patients whose flow cytometry had shown CD8+CD57+ cell expansion. As regards this clonotype: The target antigen is unknown.

Using genomic DNA as the template, TCR beta VDJ and CDR3 profiling was carried out. One entry per CDR3 protein, called by TCRdb with MiXCR from the reads. Here the sample spans approximately 250,000 distinct CDR3 sequences, approximately 82% being singletons. This sequence joins TRBV7-9 and TRBJ2-5; either TRBD1 or TRBD2 may supply D (5 bases each). The TCR originated in a human donor with aplastic anemia. Sequencing was performed on sorted CD4+, CD8+, or CD8+CD57+ T cells (not recorded which) from PBMCs. The CDR3 DNA sequence: TGTGCCAGCAGCTTAGCGCCCGGGGCACTATTTTTTCAGTACTTC. Protein sequence: CASSLAPGALFFQYF.